A single sample gave rise to the 27 T cell receptor beta chains below, sequenced in a study of cytomegalovirus exposure and HLA in healthy donors. This PCR relied on a set of 60 Vbeta primers and 13 Jbeta primers. The data were produced by immunoSEQ multiplex PCR, yet TCRdb's version contains in-frame clones alone and is incomplete. The table shows under 120,000 clones, with 50% to 65% occurring only once. The sample comprised PBMCs. The source of these receptors is a man between 25 and 39 years old in good health and CMV-seropositive.

Points on this clone: Germline and junction disagree at one end, which may indicate a read error. In DNA, the CDR3 is TGTGCCAGCAGCCCGAACATTGAAGCTTTCTTT. Protein product: CASSPNIEAFF. The rearrangement uses TRBV7-9 and TRBJ1-1; no clear D. This CDR3 is 11 amino acids long. The germline gives CDR1 SEHNR, CDR2 FQNEAQ (reference sequence).

V usage is TRBV27 and J usage is TRBJ2-2, with 10 bases fitting TRBD1. With V trimmed by 6 bases and J by 2 bases, 6 bases remained unmatched. The CDR3 length is 16 residues. Per germline, CDR1 MNHEY and CDR2 SMNVEV (reference sequence). As DNA, the CDR3 is TGTGCCAGCAGGTCGTGGGACAGGGGAAACACCGGGGAGCTGTTTTTT. It yields the protein CASRSWDRGNTGELFF.

The chain uses TRBV10-3 and TRBJ1-3, with D tentatively TRBD1 (5 bases). Trimming stripped 11 bases from V and 0 bases from J, with 17 bases between. Germline loops: CDR1 ENHRY, CDR2 SYGVKD. This CDR3 spans 15 amino acids. The CDR3 DNA is TGTGCCGTTCGGGGGGGAGGGCCCTCTGGAAACACCATATATTTT. This codes for CAVRGGGPSGNTIYF.

As regards this clone: Its ends do not fully match the called genes, so a read error is possible. V is TRBV29-1 and J is TRBJ2-1, with TRBD2 matching 7 bases. CDR3 length: 14 amino acids. The germline gives CDR1 SQVTM, CDR2 ANQGSEA. The CDR3, as DNA: TGCGGCGTAGATGCGGGACTACACGGCGATGAGCAGTTCTTC. This encodes CGVDAGLHGDEQFF.

The chain carries TRBV6-5 and TRBJ1-5; D possibly corresponds to TRBD1 (6 bases). V lost 5 bases, J lost 5 bases, and 13 bases lay in between. Germline loops: CDR1 MNHEY, CDR2 SVGAGI. This CDR3 is 14 amino acids long. Here the CDR3 DNA reads TGTGCCAGCAGTCCAACAGGGTTCTATCAGCCCCAGCATTTT. Its protein is CASSPTGFYQPQHF.

In its sample, this clone was seen a few times. The gene calls are TRBV5-1 and TRBJ2-7, with 7 nucleotides matching TRBD1. The CDR3 consists of 14 residues. The germline gives CDR1 SGHRS, CDR2 YFSETQ. J was trimmed by 1 base and V by 0 bases; bases with no gene match: 1. The chain's CDR3 is CASSLDRGSYEQYF. The CDR3 coding sequence is TGCGCCAGCAGCTTGGACAGGGGATCCTACGAGCAGTACTTC.

The CDR3 sequence: CASSREGGTDTQYF. The CDR3 DNA reads as TGTGCCAGCAGTCGGGAGGGAGGCACAGATACGCAGTATTTT. The chain couples TRBV6-4 to TRBJ2-3; 8 bases fit TRBD2. Germline CDR1 reads MRHNA; CDR2 reads SNTAGT. This CDR3 has 14 amino acids. V lost 5 bases and J lost 1; bases outside the gene matches: 2.

The table lists this clone with a few counts. The chain recombines TRBV2 with TRBJ2-2, with D tentatively TRBD2 (6 bases). This CDR3 is built from 14 residues. Per the germline V gene, CDR1 is SNHLY and CDR2 is FYNNEI. V was trimmed by 5 bases and J by 6 bases, leaving 13 bases between them. CDR3 nucleotides: TGTGCCAGCAGTTTAGCGGCTCCTGCCGGGGAGCTGTTTTTT. Protein: CASSLAAPAGELFF.

In DNA, the CDR3 is TGCGCCAGCAGTTTACGGTGGTCGGGGGAGCAGTTCTTC. Its protein product is CASSLRWSGEQFF. This sequence joins TRBV5-1 and TRBJ2-1, with D maybe TRBD2 (5 bases). V shed 5 bases and J shed 10 bases, with 16 bases lying between them. From germline, CDR1 is SGHRS and CDR2 YFSETQ. The CDR3 consists of 13 residues.

V gene TRBV5-1 combines with J gene TRBJ2-1; 9 nucleotides line up with TRBD2. The CDR3 contains 14 residues. The germline V gene has CDR1 SGHRS and CDR2 YFSETQ. Trimming removed 3 bases from V and 5 bases from J; junction bases left unmatched: 3. CDR3 nucleotide sequence: TGCGCCAGCAGCTGGGGACTAGCTGACAATGAGCAGTTCTTC. It is translated as CASSWGLADNEQFF.

V is TRBV7-9 and J is TRBJ1-2; D is perhaps TRBD1 (6 bases). V lost 1 base, J lost 7 bases, and 13 bases lay in between. CDR3 length: 14 amino acids. Germline CDR1 reads SEHNR; CDR2 reads FQNEAQ (reference sequence). The CDR3, as DNA: TGTGCCAGCAGCTTAGGTACAGGGCTGGGTGGCTACACCTTC. Translation: CASSLGTGLGGYTF.

The chain joins TRBV10-3 to TRBJ2-2; D is undetermined. Per germline, CDR1 ENHRY and CDR2 SYGVKD. The CDR3 length is 13 residues. V was shortened by 4 bases and J by 6 bases, with 9 bases between the two germline ends. Here the CDR3 reads CAISAPSAGELFF. CDR3 DNA sequence: TGTGCCATCAGTGCGCCGAGCGCCGGGGAGCTGTTTTTT.

The chain recombines TRBV14 with TRBJ2-4; weak D call: TRBD1 (6 bases). This CDR3 spans 13 amino acids. V was pared by 1 base and J by 9 bases, with 10 bases between. Per the germline V gene, CDR1 is SGHDN and CDR2 is FVKESK. The CDR3 bases are TGTGCCAGCAGCCAAGGGGACATGGGCATTCAGTACTTC. Its translation is CASSQGDMGIQYF.

The CDR3 spells CASSLDRPARSEAFF. In DNA, the CDR3 is TGCGCCAGCAGCTTGGATAGGCCGGCGAGGTCTGAAGCTTTCTTT. This rearrangement joins TRBV5-1 to TRBJ1-1; D not certain. The CDR3 length is 15 residues. The germline V and J ends were trimmed by 0 bases and 6 bases, with 15 bases remaining between them. In germline, CDR1 is SGHRS, CDR2 YFSETQ.

Only one count was recorded for this clone. The genes are TRBV11-2 and TRBJ1-2, with 8 bases identical to TRBD1. CDR1 SGHAT and CDR2 FQNNGV come from the germline V gene. The CDR3 length is 13 residues. V was pared by 4 bases and J by 5 bases, with 3 bases of the junction left unmatched. The CDR3 DNA reads TGTGCCAGCAGCTCCCGGACAGGGTATGGCTACACCTTC. Translation: CASSSRTGYGYTF.

The genes are TRBV10-3 and TRBJ1-4, with D perhaps TRBD1 (6 bases). The CDR3 is 13 residues long. V lost 6 bases to trimming and J lost 7 bases, with 12 bases between them. Per the germline V gene, CDR1 is ENHRY and CDR2 is SYGVKD. The CDR3 region has the DNA TGTGCCATCAGGGAGACAGGTTCTGAAAAACTGTTTTTT. Translated, it gives CAIRETGSEKLFF.

This clone was observed a single time. V and J are TRBV6-1 and TRBJ1-1; no clear D. The CDR3 spans 12 residues. CDR1 is MNHNS and CDR2 is SASEGT in the germline V gene. Trimming removed 2 bases at V and 5 bases at J, with 6 bases between. For the CDR3, the DNA is TGTGCCAGCAGTGAATGGCCGACTGAAGCTTTCTTT. It codes for CASSEWPTEAFF.

This clone was seen only a few times. The chain uses TRBV5-4 and TRBJ1-2, with 7 bases matching TRBD1. This CDR3 has 13 residues. Germline assignment: CDR1 SGHNT and CDR2 YYREEE (reference sequence). V was pared by 4 bases and J by 4 bases, with 4 bases of the junction left unmatched. The CDR3 sequence: CASSGGQTYGYTF. The CDR3 region has the DNA TGTGCCAGCAGCGGGGGACAGACCTATGGCTACACCTTC. Filled out from reference TRBV5-4 and TRBJ1-2, the complete variable domain reads ETGVTQSPTHLIKTRGQQVTLRCSSQSGHNTVSWYQQALGQGPQFIFQYYREEENGRGNFPPRFSGLQFPNYSSELNVNALELDDSALYLCASSGGQTYGYTFGSGTRLTVV.

This chain joins TRBV7-2 and TRBJ2-3; no definite D call. The V end lost 1 base, the J end lost 6 bases, and 8 bases lay between the germline ends. This CDR3 has 13 residues. Germline V gives CDR1 SGHTA, CDR2 FQGNSA. The CDR3 reads CASSLGLSDTQYF. In DNA form, the CDR3 reads TGTGCCAGCAGCTTAGGTCTCTCGGATACGCAGTATTTT.

Concerning this clone itself: This specimen includes other DNA sequences encoding the same CDR3. CDR3 DNA sequence: TGTGCCAGCAGCTTGGCAGGAATCCGAAGCACAGATACGCAGTATTTT. It codes for CASSLAGIRSTDTQYF. The genes are TRBV5-6 and TRBJ2-3, with D uncertain. CDR1 SGHDT and CDR2 YYEEEE come from the germline V gene. V was clipped by 0 bases and J by 0 bases, with 11 bases between them. There are 16 residues in the CDR3.

The chain employs TRBV29-1 and TRBJ2-7; 8 bases line up with TRBD1. The germline gives CDR1 SQVTM, CDR2 ANQGSEA. CDR3 size: 12 residues. With 5 bases clipped from V and 3 bases from J, the junction kept 3 bases outside the gene matches. The CDR3, as DNA: TGCAGCGTTACCGGGACAGGCTACGAGCAGTACTTC. This translates into CSVTGTGYEQYF.

This clone was seen a few times. The V and J genes are TRBV30 and TRBJ2-5, with 12 bases matching TRBD2. The junction had 10 bases not matched to a gene; V was cut back by 0 bases and J by 5 bases. Per the germline V gene, CDR1 is GTSNPN and CDR2 is SVGIG (reference sequence). This CDR3 contains 17 residues. CDR3 sequence: CAWSVPGLAGFGETQYF. The CDR3 bases are TGTGCCTGGAGTGTACCCGGACTAGCGGGGTTTGGTGAGACCCAGTACTTC.

The V and J genes are TRBV7-9 and TRBJ2-7, with a tentative D call TRBD1 (5 bases). The length of the CDR3 is 14 residues. V was shortened by 5 bases and J by 0 bases, with 11 bases between the two germline ends. The V gene's germline CDR1 is SEHNR and CDR2 FQNEAQ (reference sequence). The CDR3 nucleotides are TGTGCCAGCAGCAGAAGACAGAGCTCCTACGAGCAGTACTTC. It encodes CASSRRQSSYEQYF.

CDR3 amino acids: CASSRGLLGSPLHF. CDR3 coding DNA: TGTGCCAGCAGCCGAGGACTCTTAGGTTCACCCCTCCACTTT. The chain combines TRBV6-1 with TRBJ1-6; D not certain. CDR3 length: 14 amino acids. The germline V and J ends were trimmed by 6 bases and 9 bases, with 15 bases remaining between them. Germline lookup yields CDR1 MNHNS and CDR2 SASEGT.

CDR3 in DNA: TGTGCCACCAGCAGTCCTTTCCCGGCCCCGGGGACTGAAGCTTTCTTT. Amino acids: CATSSPFPAPGTEAFF. The chain recombines TRBV15 with TRBJ1-1; D unclear. The CDR3 runs 16 residues. V dropped 3 bases and J dropped 5 bases, with 19 bases sitting between them. From germline, CDR1 is LNHNV and CDR2 YYDKDF (reference sequence).

The rearrangement joins TRBV7-2 to TRBJ1-2, with D possibly matching TRBD1 (6 bases). Trimming left V 2 bases short and J 6 bases short, with 16 bases between. Germline CDR1 is SGHTA and CDR2 is FQGNSA. This CDR3 spans 15 amino acids. The CDR3 bases are TGTGCCAGCAGCTTAAGCGGGACATCAGGGCATGGCTACACCTTC. This codes for CASSLSGTSGHGYTF.

The chain is built from TRBV9 and TRBJ2-7; D is unclear. This CDR3 region has 13 residues. The V and J ends lost 3 bases and 2 bases respectively, with 9 bases between them. Germline V gene sequence: CDR1 SGDLS, CDR2 YYNGEE. CDR3 in DNA: TGTGCCAGCAGCGCCTACGGAGCCTACGAGCAGTACTTC. It yields the protein CASSAYGAYEQYF.